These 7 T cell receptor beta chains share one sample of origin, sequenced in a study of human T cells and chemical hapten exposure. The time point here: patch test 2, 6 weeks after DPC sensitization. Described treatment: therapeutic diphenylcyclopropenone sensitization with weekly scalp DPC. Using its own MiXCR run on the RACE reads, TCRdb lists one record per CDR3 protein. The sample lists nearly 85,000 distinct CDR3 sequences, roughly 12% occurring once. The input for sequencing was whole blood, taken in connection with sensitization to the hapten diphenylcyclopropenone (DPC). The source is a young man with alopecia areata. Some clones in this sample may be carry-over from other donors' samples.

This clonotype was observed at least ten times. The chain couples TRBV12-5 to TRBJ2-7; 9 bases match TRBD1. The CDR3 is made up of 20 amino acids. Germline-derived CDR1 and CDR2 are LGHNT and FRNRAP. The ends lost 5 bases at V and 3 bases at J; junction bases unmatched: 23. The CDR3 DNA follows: TGTGCTAGTGGTACCGCATTGACCGGGACAGGGTTATCACTACGCTACGAGCAGTACTTC. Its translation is CASGTALTGTGLSLRYEQYF.

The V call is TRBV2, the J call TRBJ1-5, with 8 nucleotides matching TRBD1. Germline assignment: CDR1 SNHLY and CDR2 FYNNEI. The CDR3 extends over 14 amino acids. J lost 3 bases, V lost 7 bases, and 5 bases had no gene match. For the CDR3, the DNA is TGTGCCAGCACCCTGGACAGGGACAATCAGCCCCAGCATTTT. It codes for CASTLDRDNQPQHF.

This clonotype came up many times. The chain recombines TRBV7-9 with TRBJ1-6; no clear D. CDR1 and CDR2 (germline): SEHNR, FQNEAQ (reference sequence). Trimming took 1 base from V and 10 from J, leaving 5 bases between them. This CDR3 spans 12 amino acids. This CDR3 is CASSLGESPLHF. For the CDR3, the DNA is TGTGCCAGCAGCTTAGGAGAATCACCCCTCCACTTT. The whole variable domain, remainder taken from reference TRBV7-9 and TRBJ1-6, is DTGVSQNPRHKITKRGQNVTFRCDPISEHNRLYWYRQTLGQGPEFLTYFQNEAQLEKSRLLSDRFSAERPKGSFSTLEIQRTEQGDSAMYLCASSLGESPLHFGNGTRLTVT.

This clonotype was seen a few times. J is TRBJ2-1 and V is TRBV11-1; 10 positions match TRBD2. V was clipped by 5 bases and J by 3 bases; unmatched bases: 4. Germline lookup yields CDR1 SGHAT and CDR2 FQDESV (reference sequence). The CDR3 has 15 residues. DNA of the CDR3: TGTGCCAGCAGCACCCCTAGCGGGGGCTACAATGAGCAGTTCTTC. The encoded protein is CASSTPSGGYNEQFF. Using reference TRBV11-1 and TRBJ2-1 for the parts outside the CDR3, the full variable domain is EAEVAQSPRYKITEKSQAVAFWCDPISGHATLYWYRQILGQGPELLVQFQDESVVDDSQLPKDRFSAERLKGVDSTLKIQPAELGDSAMYLCASSTPSGGYNEQFFGPGTRLTVL.

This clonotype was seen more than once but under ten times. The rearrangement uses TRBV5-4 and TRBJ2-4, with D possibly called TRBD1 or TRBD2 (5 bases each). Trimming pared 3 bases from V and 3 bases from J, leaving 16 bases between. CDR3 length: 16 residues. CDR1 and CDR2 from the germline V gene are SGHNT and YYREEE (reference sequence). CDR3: CASSWLHGGSKNIQYF. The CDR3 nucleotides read TGTGCCAGCAGCTGGTTACATGGGGGTAGCAAAAACATTCAGTACTTC.

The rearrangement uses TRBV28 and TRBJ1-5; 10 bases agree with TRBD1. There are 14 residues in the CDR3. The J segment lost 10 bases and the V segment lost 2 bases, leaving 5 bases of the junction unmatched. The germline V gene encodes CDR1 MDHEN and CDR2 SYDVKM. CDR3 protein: CASSLGDRGRPQHF. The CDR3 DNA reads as TGTGCCAGCAGTTTAGGCGACAGGGGGCGTCCCCAGCATTTT.

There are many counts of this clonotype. The CDR3 coding sequence is TGTGCCAGCAGCTTACCGGGGACAGACAACACTGAAGCTTTCTTT. This encodes CASSLPGTDNTEAFF. The chain recombines TRBV11-2 with TRBJ1-1; 7 nucleotides line up with TRBD1. Germline V gene sequence: CDR1 SGHAT, CDR2 FQNNGV. The CDR3 consists of 15 residues. Trimming cost V 2 bases and J 2 bases; bases outside gene matches: 5.